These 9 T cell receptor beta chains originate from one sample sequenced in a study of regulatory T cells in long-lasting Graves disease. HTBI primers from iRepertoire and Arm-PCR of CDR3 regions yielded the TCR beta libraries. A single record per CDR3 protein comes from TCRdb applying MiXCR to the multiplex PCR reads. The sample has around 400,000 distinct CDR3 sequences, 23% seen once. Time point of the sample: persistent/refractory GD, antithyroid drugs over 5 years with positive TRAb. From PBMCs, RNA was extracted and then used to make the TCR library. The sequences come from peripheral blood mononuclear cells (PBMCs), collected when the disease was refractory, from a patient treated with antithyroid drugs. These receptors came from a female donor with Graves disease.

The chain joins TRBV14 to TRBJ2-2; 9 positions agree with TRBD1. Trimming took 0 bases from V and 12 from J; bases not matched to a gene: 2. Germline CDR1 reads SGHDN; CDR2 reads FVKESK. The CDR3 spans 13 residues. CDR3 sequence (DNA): TGTGCCAGCAGCCAAGATGGGACAGGGAAGCTGTTTTTT. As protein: CASSQDGTGKLFF.

The CDR3 DNA reads as TGTGCCAGCAGTGTCCCAGAGAGCTATGGCTACACCTTC. This sequence encodes CASSVPESYGYTF. The chain is built from TRBV2 and TRBJ1-2; D ambiguous. Per the germline V gene, CDR1 is SNHLY and CDR2 is FYNNEI. CDR3 length equals 13 residues. Trimming cost V 4 bases and J 4 bases, with 10 bases left between them.

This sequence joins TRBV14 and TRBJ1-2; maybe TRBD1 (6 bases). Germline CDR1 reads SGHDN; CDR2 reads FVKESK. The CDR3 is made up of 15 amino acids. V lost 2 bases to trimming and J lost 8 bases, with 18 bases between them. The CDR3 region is CASSQKQGEVRGYTF. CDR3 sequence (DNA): TGTGCCAGCAGCCAAAAACAGGGTGAAGTCCGCGGCTACACCTTC.

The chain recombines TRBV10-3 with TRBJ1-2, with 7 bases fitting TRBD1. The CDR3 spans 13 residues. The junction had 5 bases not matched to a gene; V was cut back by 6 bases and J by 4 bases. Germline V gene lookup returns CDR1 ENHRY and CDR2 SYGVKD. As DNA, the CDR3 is TGTGCCATCAGCCTGACAGGGACCTATGGCTACACCTTC. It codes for CAISLTGTYGYTF.

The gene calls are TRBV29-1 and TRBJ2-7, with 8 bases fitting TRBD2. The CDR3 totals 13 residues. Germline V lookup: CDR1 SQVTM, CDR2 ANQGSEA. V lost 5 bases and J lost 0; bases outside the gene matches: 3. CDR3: CSVKREISYEQYF. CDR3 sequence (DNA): TGCAGCGTTAAGCGGGAGATCTCCTACGAGCAGTACTTC.

The CDR3 loop reads CASNRGALTDTQYF. CDR3 coding DNA: TGTGCCAGTAACAGGGGCGCCCTCACAGATACGCAGTATTTT. This chain connects TRBV28 to TRBJ2-3, with 7 bases lining up with TRBD1. Germline assignment: CDR1 MDHEN and CDR2 SYDVKM. The CDR3 length is 14 residues. V shed 9 bases and J 2 bases; nucleotides not matched to a gene: 8.

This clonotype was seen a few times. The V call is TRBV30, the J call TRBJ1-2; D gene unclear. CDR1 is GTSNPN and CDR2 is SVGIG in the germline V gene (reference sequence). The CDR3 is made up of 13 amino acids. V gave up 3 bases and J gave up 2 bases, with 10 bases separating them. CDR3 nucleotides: TGTGCCTGGAGGATGGGAAACAACTATGGCTACACCTTC. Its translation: CAWRMGNNYGYTF.

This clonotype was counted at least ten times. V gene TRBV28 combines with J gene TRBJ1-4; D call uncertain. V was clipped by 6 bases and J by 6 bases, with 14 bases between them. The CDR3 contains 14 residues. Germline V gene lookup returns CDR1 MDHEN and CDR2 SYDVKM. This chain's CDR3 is CASRIGLQHEKLFF. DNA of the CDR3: TGTGCCAGCAGGATAGGGTTGCAGCATGAAAAACTGTTTTTT.

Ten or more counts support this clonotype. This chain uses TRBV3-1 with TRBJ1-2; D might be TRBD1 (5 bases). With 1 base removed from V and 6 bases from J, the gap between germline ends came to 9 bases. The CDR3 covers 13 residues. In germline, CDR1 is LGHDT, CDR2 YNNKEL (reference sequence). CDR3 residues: CASSQGAGNGYTF. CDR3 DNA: TGTGCCAGCAGCCAAGGGGCAGGGAATGGCTACACCTTC.